Below, 16 T cell receptor beta chains from the same sample are listed, as sequenced in a study of cytomegalovirus exposure and HLA in healthy donors. 13 Jbeta primers and 60 Vbeta primers were used for the PCR. Repertoires were generated with immunoSEQ multiplex PCR, while TCRdb's copy carries only in-frame clones and drops some. The sample records under 300,000 clones, about nine tenths being singletons. Sequences were obtained from PBMCs. Receptors originate from a man in his forties in good health and CMV-seropositive.

The genes are TRBV7-8 and TRBJ2-5; the match to TRBD2 covers 7 bases. The CDR3 totals 16 residues. Germline V gene lookup returns CDR1 SGHVS and CDR2 FQNEAQ. J gave up 1 base and V 1 base, and 6 bases lay outside the gene matches. CDR3 DNA: TGTGCCAGCAGCTTAGTTCGGGCTAGCGGCCAAGAGACCCAGTACTTC. It encodes CASSLVRASGQETQYF.

The CDR3 region is CASSLDRGQGDTQYF. The CDR3 bases are TGTGCCAGCTCACTGGACAGGGGGCAGGGAGATACGCAGTATTTT. The chain employs TRBV18 and TRBJ2-3, with TRBD1 identical over 11 bases. Trimming cost V 4 bases and J 5 bases; bases outside gene matches: 5. Germline CDR1 KGHSH, CDR2 LQKENI. The CDR3 spans 15 residues. Drawing the rest from reference TRBV18 and TRBJ2-3, the complete variable domain is NAGVMQNPRHLVRRRGQEARLRCSPMKGHSHVYWYRQLPEEGLKFMVYLQKENIIDESGMPKERFSAEFPKEGPSILRIQQVVRGDSAAYFCASSLDRGQGDTQYFGPGTRLTVL.

This clone was found once. The CDR3 loop reads CATSGNTGKSYNEQFF. For the CDR3, the DNA is TGTGCCACCAGCGGGAATACAGGGAAGAGCTACAATGAGCAGTTCTTC. The gene calls are TRBV15 and TRBJ2-1, with D perhaps TRBD1 (6 bases). CDR3 size: 16 residues. V lost 5 bases, J lost 3 bases, and 17 bases lay in between. Looked up from germline, CDR1 is LNHNV and CDR2 is YYDKDF (reference sequence).

This rearrangement joins TRBV27 to TRBJ2-7, with a possible D match to TRBD1 (6 bases). Trimming took 4 bases from V and 0 from J, leaving 13 bases between them. Germline CDR1 and CDR2: MNHEY and SMNVEV (reference sequence). The CDR3 contains 15 residues. The chain's CDR3 is CASSSSGHLSYEQYF. The CDR3, as DNA: TGTGCCAGCAGTTCATCGGGACATCTCTCCTACGAGCAGTACTTC.

This chain joins TRBV5-5 and TRBJ1-1; 9 positions match TRBD1. V shed 4 bases, J shed 5 bases, and the junction held 12 bases outside the gene matches. Per the germline V gene, CDR1 is SGHKS and CDR2 is YYEKEE (reference sequence). The CDR3 contains 16 residues. CDR3 amino acids: CASSPFSGTGNTEAFF. In nucleotides, the CDR3 is TGTGCCAGCAGCCCCTTTTCCGGGACAGGGAATACTGAAGCTTTCTTT.

The V call is TRBV6-6, the J call TRBJ2-4, with TRBD1 matching 9 bases. This CDR3 spans 16 amino acids. V was clipped by 7 bases and J by 8 bases; unmatched bases: 15. Germline assignment: CDR1 MNHNY and CDR2 SVGAGI (reference sequence). This CDR3 reads CASNPRRVTGGDIQYF. The CDR3 nucleotides are TGTGCCAGCAATCCCCGCCGGGTGACAGGGGGGGACATTCAGTACTTC.

The chain joins TRBV11-1 to TRBJ2-7; 9 positions agree with TRBD1. Per germline, CDR1 SGHAT and CDR2 FQDESV (reference sequence). V was clipped by 3 bases and J by 1 base; unmatched bases: 10. The CDR3 is 17 residues long. CDR3: CASSLLPSGQGSYEQYF. CDR3 nucleotide sequence: TGTGCCAGCAGCTTGCTACCGTCGGGACAGGGTTCCTACGAGCAGTACTTC.

This chain uses TRBV7-3 with TRBJ2-1, with 7 bases matching TRBD2. V was clipped by 4 bases and J by 1 base; unmatched bases: 7. The CDR3 contains 16 residues. Germline-derived CDR1 and CDR2 are SGHTA and FQGTGA. CDR3 protein: CASSYQDSGSYNEQFF. The DNA for the CDR3 is TGTGCCAGCAGCTACCAAGATAGCGGGTCCTACAATGAGCAGTTCTTC.

This chain uses TRBV15 with TRBJ2-1, with D perhaps matching TRBD1 (6 bases). V was cut by 5 bases and J by 10 bases, with 21 bases left in between. CDR1 is LNHNV, CDR2 YYDKDF, per germline (reference sequence). This CDR3 comprises 15 residues. The CDR3 nucleotides read TGTGCCACCAGCGGGTCTTTAACAGGGTTTGGCGAGCAGTTCTTC. Protein sequence: CATSGSLTGFGEQFF.

The chain recombines TRBV6-4 with TRBJ2-1; possibly TRBD2 for D (5 bases). The CDR3 is made up of 15 amino acids. Germline-derived CDR1 and CDR2 are MRHNA and SNTAGT. V lost 4 bases to trimming and J lost 8 bases, with 18 bases between them. The CDR3 spells CASSGELVGVDEQFF. In nucleotides, the CDR3 is TGTGCCAGCAGTGGCGAACTAGTGGGTGTGGATGAGCAGTTCTTC.

In its sample, this clone was seen once. This sequence joins TRBV7-9 and TRBJ1-5; the match to TRBD1 covers 8 bases. The germline V gene has CDR1 SEHNR and CDR2 FQNEAQ (reference sequence). The CDR3 length is 15 residues. V lost 5 bases and J lost 2; bases outside the gene matches: 5. CDR3 in amino acids: CASSATGEGNQPQHF. The CDR3 bases are TGTGCCAGCAGCGCGACAGGGGAAGGCAATCAGCCCCAGCATTTT.

The genes are TRBV7-2 and TRBJ2-3, with a weak D call TRBD2 (6 bases). The CDR3 is 13 amino acids. With 4 bases removed from V and 5 bases from J, the gap between germline ends came to 10 bases. CDR1 and CDR2 from the germline V gene are SGHTA and FQGNSA. CDR3 region: CASSSMGGDTQYF. Here the CDR3 DNA reads TGTGCCAGCAGCTCTATGGGGGGAGATACGCAGTATTTT.

The V and J genes are TRBV6-5 and TRBJ1-2; 7 bases line up with TRBD1. The V gene end was trimmed by 5 bases and the J gene end by 8 bases; junction bases not matched to a gene: 8. Germline V lookup: CDR1 MNHEY, CDR2 SVGAGI. There are 13 residues in the CDR3. Written as DNA, the CDR3 is TGTGCCAGCAGTCTTACAGGGGAAAGAGGCTACACCTTC. Amino acid sequence: CASSLTGERGYTF.

The rearrangement joins TRBV5-1 to TRBJ1-4; no firm D call. This CDR3 has 17 amino acids. The V end was cut by 0 bases, the J end by 0 bases, with 12 bases between. The germline CDR1 and CDR2 sequences are SGHRS and YFSETQ. The DNA for the CDR3 is TGCGCCAGCAGCTTGGGTGGCAGGCTTGCAACTAATGAAAAACTGTTTTTT. Its protein product is CASSLGGRLATNEKLFF. Using reference TRBV5-1 and TRBJ1-4 for the parts outside the CDR3, the full variable domain is KAGVTQTPRYLIKTRGQQVTLSCSPISGHRSVSWYQQTPGQGLQFLFEYFSETQRNKGNFPGRFSGRQFSNSRSEMNVSTLELGDSALYLCASSLGGRLATNEKLFFGSGTQLSVL.

This CDR3 is CATSRDGGGTSGNTIYF. Written as DNA, the CDR3 is TGTGCCACCAGCAGAGATGGAGGAGGGACCTCTGGAAACACCATATATTTT. This chain uses TRBV15 with TRBJ1-3; a weak D match, TRBD1 (5 bases). V lost 0 bases and J 0 bases, leaving 12 bases between the germline ends. This CDR3 region has 17 residues. Germline CDR1 is LNHNV and CDR2 is YYDKDF (reference sequence).

In its sample, this clone was seen a few times. V usage is TRBV29-1 and J usage is TRBJ2-7; possibly TRBD2 for D (5 bases). The CDR3 extends over 11 amino acids. V gave up 2 bases and J gave up 4 bases, with 6 bases separating them. The germline CDR1 and CDR2 sequences are SQVTM and ANQGSEA. The CDR3 sequence: CSVERGYEQYF. In nucleotides, the CDR3 is TGCAGCGTTGAACGCGGGTACGAGCAGTACTTC.